The rows below give T cell receptor beta chains drawn from one sample of a study of T-cell reconstitution after alpha-beta-depleted transplantation in children. A single record per CDR3 protein comes from TCRdb applying MiXCR to the PCR reads. The sample consists of roughly 670,000 distinct CDR3 sequences, around 13% of them appearing once. The sequenced sample was PBMCs, obtained before TCRalphabeta/CD19-depleted stem cell transplant. The receptors derive from a girl under 10 years old with congenital amegakaryocytic thrombocytopenia, due to receive a stem cell transplant. Both conserved end residues are part of each CDR3. The order of the fields is clone size, V gene, J gene, D gene, CDR3 protein, CDR3 DNA. The D gene is left open where the match is weak. Clone size appears in some rows only: once, few, many, or a class for an expanded clone.

>few|TRBV20-1|TRBJ1-2|NA
CSATPADYGYTF
TGCAGTGCGACCCCCGCAGATTATGGCTACACCTTC
>few|TRBV20-1|TRBJ1-5|TRBD1
CSARGMTGEASNQPQHF
TGCAGTGCTAGAGGAATGACAGGGGAGGCGAGCAATCAGCCCCAGCATTTT
>NA|TRBV25-1|TRBJ2-3|TRBD1
CASSEGQGAADTQYF
TGTGCCAGCAGTGAAGGACAGGGGGCGGCAGATACGCAGTATTTT
>few|TRBV18|TRBJ2-5|NA
CASSPRSDQETQYF
TGTGCCAGCTCACCAAGGTCGGACCAAGAGACCCAGTACTTC
>NA|TRBV5-1|TRBJ2-2|TRBD1
CASSGKGQGYTGELFF
TGCGCCAGCAGCGGAAAGGGACAGGGGTACACCGGGGAGCTGTTTTTT
>many|TRBV20-1|TRBJ2-5|NA
CSARTGGTVQETQYF
TGCAGTGCTAGAACTGGGGGGACAGTTCAAGAGACCCAGTACTTC
>many|TRBV7-9|TRBJ2-7|TRBD1
CASSYDRVVDEQYF
TGTGCCAGCAGCTACGACAGGGTGGTCGACGAGCAGTACTTC
>NA|TRBV3-1|TRBJ2-1|NA
CASSQGGALDDEQFF
TGTGCCAGCAGCCAAGGTGGCGCGCTGGACGATGAGCAGTTCTTC
>many|TRBV20-1|TRBJ1-1|NA
CSASGGGTEAFF
TGCAGTGCTAGCGGGGGAGGCACTGAAGCTTTCTTT
>NA|TRBV6-1|TRBJ1-2|NA
CASRITGTLYGYTF
TGTGCCAGCAGAATAACCGGGACCCTCTATGGCTACACCTTC
>few|TRBV10-3|TRBJ2-7|NA
CAISGTIRGEQYF
TGTGCCATCAGTGGGACCATACGTGGCGAGCAGTACTTC
>NA|TRBV20-1|TRBJ2-1|NA
CSVARGVSDEQFF
TGCAGTGTAGCCAGAGGGGTTAGCGATGAGCAGTTCTTC
>NA|TRBV3-1|TRBJ2-2|TRBD2
CAFSLKFASGSPTGELFF
TGTGCCTTCAGTTTAAAGTTTGCTAGCGGGAGTCCCACCGGGGAGCTGTTTTTT
>NA|TRBV18|TRBJ2-7|TRBD1
CASSPRAGTGMSYF
TGTGCCAGCTCACCACGGGCCGGGACAGGGATGAGTTACTTC
>few|TRBV19|TRBJ2-1|NA
CASNVHNEQFF
TGTGCCAGTAACGTACACAATGAGCAGTTCTTC
>many|TRBV29-1|TRBJ1-2|NA
CSVEGSGSHYGYTF
TGCAGCGTTGAAGGGAGTGGGTCCCACTATGGCTACACCTTC
>many|TRBV3-1|TRBJ2-2|NA
CASSPQLASGELFF
TGTGCCAGCAGCCCTCAACTCGCCTCCGGGGAGCTGTTTTTT
>many|TRBV29-1|TRBJ2-2|TRBD2
CSGSGSENGELFF
TGCAGCGGGAGCGGGAGTGAAAACGGGGAGCTGTTTTTT
>many|TRBV20-1|TRBJ2-2|TRBD2
CSAYSGRGGGELFF
TGCAGTGCTTATAGCGGGAGAGGCGGCGGGGAGCTGTTTTTT
>few|TRBV2|TRBJ2-5|NA
CASSDGTGRGRQETQYF
TGTGCCAGCAGTGATGGTACCGGGAGAGGTCGCCAAGAGACCCAGTACTTC
>NA|TRBV5-1|TRBJ2-1|NA
CASSPSDPYEQFF
TGCGCCAGCTCTCCTAGCGATCCCTATGAGCAGTTCTTC
>few|TRBV5-6|TRBJ1-2|NA
CASSPHLETGVINGYTF
TGTGCCAGCAGCCCACACCTCGAGACAGGCGTTATTAATGGCTACACCTTC
>few|TRBV5-1|TRBJ2-3|TRBD2
CASSWDPSGIADTQYF
TGCGCCAGCAGCTGGGACCCTAGCGGGATAGCAGATACGCAGTATTTT
>few|TRBV20-1|TRBJ2-7|NA
CSAQGFYYEQYF
TGCAGTGCGCAGGGGTTTTACTACGAGCAGTACTTC
>few|TRBV7-2|TRBJ2-7|TRBD1
CASSFSGTETYEQYF
TGTGCCAGCAGCTTCTCCGGGACAGAAACCTACGAGCAGTACTTC
>NA|TRBV20-1|TRBJ1-3|TRBD1
CSAKTGTGPSGNTIYF
TGCAGTGCTAAAACCGGGACAGGGCCCTCTGGAAACACCATATATTTT
>NA|TRBV4-1|TRBJ2-1|TRBD2
CASSPTALAGGKDEQFF
TGCGCCAGCAGCCCGACAGCCCTAGCGGGAGGGAAGGATGAGCAGTTCTTC
>few|TRBV11-2|TRBJ1-1|NA
CASSLGLQAEAFF
TGTGCCAGCAGCTTAGGATTGCAAGCTGAAGCTTTCTTT
>many|TRBV12-3/TRBV12-4|TRBJ2-2|NA
CASSFEARNTGELFF
TGTGCCAGCAGTTTCGAGGCTAGAAACACCGGGGAGCTGTTTTTT
>many|TRBV10-3|TRBJ1-2|TRBD1
CAALRDSSNYGYTF
TGTGCCGCGCTAAGGGACAGTTCTAACTATGGCTACACCTTC
>few|TRBV7-9|TRBJ2-7|TRBD1
CASSLGPGGYEQYF
TGTGCCAGCAGCTTGGGACCAGGGGGTTACGAGCAGTACTTC
>few|TRBV20-1|TRBJ2-7|NA
CSARVQTYEQYF
TGCAGTGCTAGAGTCCAGACCTACGAGCAGTACTTC
>few|TRBV5-1|TRBJ2-7|NA
CASSLGTRQVSSYEQYF
TGCGCCAGCAGCTTGGGGACCCGACAGGTTAGCTCCTACGAGCAGTACTTC
>few|TRBV15|TRBJ2-1|TRBD2
CATSRGGLGTSGNEQFF
TGTGCCACCAGCAGGGGCGGTCTCGGGACTAGCGGCAATGAGCAGTTCTTC
>NA|TRBV10-1|TRBJ2-5|NA
CASSGDGWETQYF
TGCGCCAGCAGTGGGGATGGCTGGGAGACCCAGTACTTC
>few|TRBV20-1|TRBJ2-3|NA
CSASTPGTTDTQYF
TGCAGTGCTAGCACCCCCGGGACCACAGATACGCAGTATTTT
>many|TRBV29-1|TRBJ2-7|TRBD2
CSVVSTSGVVEQYF
TGCAGCGTTGTTTCGACTAGCGGGGTCGTGGAGCAGTACTTC
>NA|TRBV5-1|TRBJ2-5|NA
CASSPDSGTGMGDQYF
TGCGCCAGCAGCCCTGACTCCGGGACTGGGATGGGGGACCAGTACTTC
>many|TRBV4-1|TRBJ1-5|NA
CASSPWSGSNQPQHF
TGCGCCAGCAGCCCATGGAGTGGGAGCAATCAGCCCCAGCATTTT
>few|TRBV20-1|TRBJ2-1|NA
CSAVRPSSAKQFF
TGCAGTGCTGTCCGACCCTCTAGCGCTAAGCAGTTCTTC
>few|TRBV4-2|TRBJ2-2|NA
CASSQDRVPGELFF
TGTGCCAGCAGCCAAGATCGGGTCCCCGGGGAGCTGTTTTTT
>NA|TRBV10-2|TRBJ2-1|NA
CASSVTRVGYPNEQFF
TGCGCCAGCAGTGTAACCAGGGTAGGGTATCCCAATGAGCAGTTCTTC
>many|TRBV10-2|TRBJ2-3|NA
CASRENTDTQYF
TGCGCCAGCAGGGAAAACACAGATACGCAGTATTTT
>many|TRBV15|TRBJ2-7|NA
CATSRDLAEQYF
TGTGCCACCAGCAGAGATTTGGCGGAGCAGTACTTC
>few|TRBV27|TRBJ2-3|NA
CASTAGPYTDTQYF
TGTGCCAGCACCGCGGGTCCCTACACAGATACGCAGTATTTT
>NA|TRBV7-9|TRBJ2-1|TRBD2
CASSPRLAGVFDEQFF
TGTGCCAGCAGCCCCCGTTTAGCGGGAGTTTTCGATGAGCAGTTCTTC
>many|TRBV4-1|TRBJ2-7|NA
CASSQVLGGYEQYF
TGCGCCAGCAGCCAAGTCTTAGGAGGCTACGAGCAGTACTTC
>few|TRBV29-1|TRBJ2-1|NA
CSGTDGKFF
TGCAGCGGGACAGATGGAAAGTTCTTC
>few|TRBV20-1|TRBJ2-7|NA
CSVLPSPAGNSYEQYF
TGCAGTGTCCTCCCCAGCCCGGCAGGTAACTCCTACGAGCAGTACTTC
>many|TRBV7-8|TRBJ2-1|TRBD2
CASSKAGETYNEQFF
TGTGCCAGCAGCAAAGCGGGAGAAACGTACAATGAGCAGTTCTTC